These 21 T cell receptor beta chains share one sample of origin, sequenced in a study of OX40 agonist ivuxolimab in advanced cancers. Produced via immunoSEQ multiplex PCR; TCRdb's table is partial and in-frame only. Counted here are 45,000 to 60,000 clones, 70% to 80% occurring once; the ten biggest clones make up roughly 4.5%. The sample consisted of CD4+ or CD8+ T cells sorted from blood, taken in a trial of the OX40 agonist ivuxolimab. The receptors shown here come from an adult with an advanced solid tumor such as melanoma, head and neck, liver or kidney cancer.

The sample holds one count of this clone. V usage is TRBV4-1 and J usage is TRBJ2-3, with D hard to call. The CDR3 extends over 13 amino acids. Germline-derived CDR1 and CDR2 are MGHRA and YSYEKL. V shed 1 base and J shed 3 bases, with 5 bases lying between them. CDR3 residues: CASSQGSTDTQYF. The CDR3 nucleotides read TGCGCCAGCAGCCAAGGGTCGACAGATACGCAGTATTTT.

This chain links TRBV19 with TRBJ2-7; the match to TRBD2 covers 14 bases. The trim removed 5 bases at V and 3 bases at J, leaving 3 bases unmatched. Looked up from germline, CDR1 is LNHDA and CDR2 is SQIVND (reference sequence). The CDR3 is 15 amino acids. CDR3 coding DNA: TGTGCCAGTAGTGCGGGACTAGCGGGAGTCTACGAGCAGTACTTC. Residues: CASSAGLAGVYEQYF. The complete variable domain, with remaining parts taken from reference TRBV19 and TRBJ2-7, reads DGGITQSPKYLFRKEGQNVTLSCEQNLNHDAMYWYRQDPGQGLRLIYYSQIVNDFQKGDIAEGYSVSREKKESFPLTVTSAQKNPTAFYLCASSAGLAGVYEQYFGPGTRLTVT.

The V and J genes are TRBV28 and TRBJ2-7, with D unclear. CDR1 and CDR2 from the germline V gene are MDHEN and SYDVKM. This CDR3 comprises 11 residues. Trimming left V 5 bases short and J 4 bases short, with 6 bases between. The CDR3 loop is CASSGRYEQYF. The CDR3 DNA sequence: TGTGCCAGCAGTGGGCGGTACGAGCAGTACTTC.

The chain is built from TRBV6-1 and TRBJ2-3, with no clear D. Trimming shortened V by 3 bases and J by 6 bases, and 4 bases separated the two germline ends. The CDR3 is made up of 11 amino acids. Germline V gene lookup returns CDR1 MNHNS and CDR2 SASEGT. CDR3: CASSERDTQYF. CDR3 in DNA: TGTGCCAGCAGTGAGAGGGATACGCAGTATTTT.

The CDR3 reads CASSQLLGSTEAFF. For the CDR3, the DNA is TGCGCCAGCAGCCAGTTATTAGGGAGCACTGAAGCTTTCTTT. The chain employs TRBV4-1 and TRBJ1-1; the D is unclear. Germline CDR1 and CDR2: MGHRA and YSYEKL. The V gene lost 3 bases and the J gene lost 4 bases, with 12 bases spanning the gap. The CDR3 spans 14 residues.

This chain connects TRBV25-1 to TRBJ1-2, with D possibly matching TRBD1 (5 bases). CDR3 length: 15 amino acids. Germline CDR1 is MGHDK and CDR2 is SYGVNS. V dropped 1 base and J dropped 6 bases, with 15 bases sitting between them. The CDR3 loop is CASSESRLRGDGYTF. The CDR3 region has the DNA TGTGCCAGCAGTGAATCTAGGCTGCGAGGGGATGGCTACACCTTC.

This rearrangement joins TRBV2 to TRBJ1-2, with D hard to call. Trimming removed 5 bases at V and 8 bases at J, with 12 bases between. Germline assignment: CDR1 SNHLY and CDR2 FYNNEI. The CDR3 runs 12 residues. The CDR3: CASSPQSGGYTF. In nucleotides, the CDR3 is TGTGCCAGCAGTCCTCAGTCTGGGGGCTACACCTTC.

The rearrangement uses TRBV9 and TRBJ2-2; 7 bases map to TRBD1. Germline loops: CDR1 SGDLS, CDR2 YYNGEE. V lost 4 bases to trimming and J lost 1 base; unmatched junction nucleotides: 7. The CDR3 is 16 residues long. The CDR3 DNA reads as TGTGCCAGCAGCCTAGTACAGGGGAAGAACACCGGGGAGCTGTTTTTT. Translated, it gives CASSLVQGKNTGELFF.

In DNA form, the CDR3 reads TGTGCCAGCAGGGACAGACTCAATATCCGGAACACTGAAGCTTTCTTT. Protein sequence: CASRDRLNIRNTEAFF. This sequence joins TRBV28 and TRBJ1-1; a weak D match, TRBD1 (6 bases). CDR1 MDHEN and CDR2 SYDVKM come from the germline V gene. Trimming removed 6 bases from V and 1 base from J, with 18 bases in between. This CDR3 contains 16 residues.

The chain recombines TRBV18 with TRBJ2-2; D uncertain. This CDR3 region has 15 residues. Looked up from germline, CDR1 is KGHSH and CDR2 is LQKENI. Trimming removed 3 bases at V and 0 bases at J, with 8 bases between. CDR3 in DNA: TGTGCCAGCTCACCTCGGACGGCGAACACCGGGGAGCTGTTTTTT. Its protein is CASSPRTANTGELFF.

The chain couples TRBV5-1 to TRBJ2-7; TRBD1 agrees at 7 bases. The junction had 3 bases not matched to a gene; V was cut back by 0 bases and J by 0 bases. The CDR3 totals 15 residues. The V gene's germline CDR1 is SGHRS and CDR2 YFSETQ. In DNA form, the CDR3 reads TGCGCCAGCAGCTTGGCCGCAGGGGGCTCCTACGAGCAGTACTTC. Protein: CASSLAAGGSYEQYF.

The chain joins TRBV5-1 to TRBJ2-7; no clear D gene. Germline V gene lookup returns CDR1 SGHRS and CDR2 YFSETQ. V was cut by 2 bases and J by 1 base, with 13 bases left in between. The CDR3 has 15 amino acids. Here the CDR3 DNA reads TGCGCCAGCAGCTTACCCTCAGTGGGTTCCTACGAGCAGTACTTC. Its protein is CASSLPSVGSYEQYF.

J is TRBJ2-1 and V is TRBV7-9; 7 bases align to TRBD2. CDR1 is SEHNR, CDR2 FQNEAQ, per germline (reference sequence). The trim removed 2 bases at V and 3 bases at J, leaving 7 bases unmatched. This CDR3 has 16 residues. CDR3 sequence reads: CASSLSGIWFYNEQFF. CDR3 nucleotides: TGTGCCAGCAGCTTAAGCGGGATTTGGTTCTACAATGAGCAGTTCTTC.

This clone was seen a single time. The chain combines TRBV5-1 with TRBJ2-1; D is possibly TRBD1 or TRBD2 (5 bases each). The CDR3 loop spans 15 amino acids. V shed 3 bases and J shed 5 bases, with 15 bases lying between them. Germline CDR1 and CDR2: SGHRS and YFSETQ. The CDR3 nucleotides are TGCGCCAGCAGCTGGGGCCAGGACTGGGACAATGAGCAGTTCTTC. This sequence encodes CASSWGQDWDNEQFF.

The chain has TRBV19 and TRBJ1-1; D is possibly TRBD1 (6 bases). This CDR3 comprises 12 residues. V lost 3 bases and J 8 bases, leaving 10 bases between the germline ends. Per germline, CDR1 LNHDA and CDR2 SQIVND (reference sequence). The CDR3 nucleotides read TGTGCCAGTAGTATGTTTGGGACAGAAGCTTTCTTT. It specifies CASSMFGTEAFF.

DNA for the CDR3: TGTGCCAGTAGTATAGGGATCATGAACACTGAAGCTTTCTTT. Its protein is CASSIGIMNTEAFF. This rearrangement joins TRBV19 to TRBJ1-1; unclear D gene. There are 14 residues in the CDR3. Trimming removed 1 base at V and 0 bases at J, with 6 bases between. The germline CDR1 and CDR2 sequences are LNHDA and SQIVND (reference sequence).

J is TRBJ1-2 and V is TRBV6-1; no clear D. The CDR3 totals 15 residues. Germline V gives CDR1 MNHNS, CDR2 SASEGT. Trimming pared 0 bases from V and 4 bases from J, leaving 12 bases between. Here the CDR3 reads CASSEARRGAYGYTF. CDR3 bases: TGTGCCAGCAGTGAAGCGCGGCGGGGAGCCTATGGCTACACCTTC.

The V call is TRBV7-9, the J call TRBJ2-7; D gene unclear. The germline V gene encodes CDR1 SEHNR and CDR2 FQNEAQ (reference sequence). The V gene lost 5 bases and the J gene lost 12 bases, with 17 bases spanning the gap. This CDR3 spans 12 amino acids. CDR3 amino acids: CASSALTKGRYF. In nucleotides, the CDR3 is TGTGCCAGCAGCGCCTTAACGAAGGGCCGGTACTTC.

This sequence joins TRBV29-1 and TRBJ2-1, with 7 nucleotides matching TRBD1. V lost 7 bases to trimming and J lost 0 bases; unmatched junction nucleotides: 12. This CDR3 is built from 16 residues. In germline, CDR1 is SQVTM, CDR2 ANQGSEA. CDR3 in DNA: TGCAGCGGCCTATCAGGACAGGCTAGCTCCTACAATGAGCAGTTCTTC. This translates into CSGLSGQASSYNEQFF.

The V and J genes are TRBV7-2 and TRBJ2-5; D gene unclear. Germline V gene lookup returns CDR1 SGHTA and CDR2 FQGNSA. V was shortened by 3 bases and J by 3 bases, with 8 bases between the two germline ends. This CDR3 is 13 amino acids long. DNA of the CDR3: TGTGCCAGCAGCTTTAGGGCGGAAGAGACCCAGTACTTC. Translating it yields CASSFRAEETQYF. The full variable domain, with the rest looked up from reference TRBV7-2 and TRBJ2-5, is GAGVSQSPSNKVTEKGKDVELRCDPISGHTALYWYRQSLGQGLEFLIYFQGNSAPDKSGLPSDRFSAERTGGSVSTLTIQRTQQEDSAVYLCASSFRAEETQYFGPGTRLLVL.

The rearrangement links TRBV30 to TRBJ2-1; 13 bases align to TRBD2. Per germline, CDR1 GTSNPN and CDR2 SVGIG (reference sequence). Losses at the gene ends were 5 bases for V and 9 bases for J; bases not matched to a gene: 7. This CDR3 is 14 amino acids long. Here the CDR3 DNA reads TGTGCCTGGGATAGACTAGCGGGAGGCGGTGAGCAGTTCTTC. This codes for CAWDRLAGGGEQFF.